Below, 3 T cell receptor beta chains from the same sample are listed, as sequenced in a study of glioma-infiltrating T cells. TCR alpha and beta CDR3 regions were amplified from RNA using iRepertoire nested multiplex PCR. TCRdb recomputed calls from the multiplex PCR reads with MiXCR, one row per CDR3 protein. The sample records around 140,000 distinct CDR3 sequences, roughly two fifths being singletons. The specimen was glioma tissue, nonneoplastic brain tissue, or PBMCs (not recorded which). These TCRs come from a human donor with low-grade glioma or glioblastoma, undergoing nonglioma brain surgery, or in good health (not recorded which).

The rearrangement uses TRBV27 and TRBJ2-1; tentative D call: TRBD1 (5 bases). CDR3 length: 14 amino acids. CDR1 is MNHEY and CDR2 is SMNVEV in the germline V gene (reference sequence). Trimming removed 7 bases from V and 1 base from J, with 11 bases in between. CDR3 nucleotide sequence: TGTGCCAGCAAGAAAAGGGGATCCTACAATGAGCAGTTCTTC. Protein: CASKKRGSYNEQFF.

This clonotype showed up just a few times. V usage is TRBV20-1 and J usage is TRBJ2-1; D gene ambiguous. This CDR3 is built from 11 residues. The ends were cut back, 7 bases at V and 6 bases at J, with 10 bases in the middle. Per germline, CDR1 DFQATT and CDR2 SNEGSKA (reference sequence). CDR3 region: CSVGNFNEQFF. CDR3 bases: TGCAGTGTGGGGAACTTCAATGAGCAGTTCTTC.

V gene TRBV28 combines with J gene TRBJ1-1, with 7 bases identical to TRBD1. Germline V gene lookup returns CDR1 MDHEN and CDR2 SYDVKM. The CDR3 consists of 15 residues. V lost 6 bases to trimming and J lost 0 bases; unmatched junction nucleotides: 7. The CDR3: CASRRQGAMNTEAFF. Written as DNA, the CDR3 is TGTGCCAGCAGGCGACAGGGAGCCATGAACACTGAAGCTTTCTTT.